The 26 T cell receptor beta chains presented below share a single source sample, sequenced in a study of T-cell memory formation after mild COVID-19. TCRdb redid the calling of the 5' RACE reads with MiXCR, one entry per CDR3 protein. The sample has 290,000 or so distinct CDR3 sequences; approximately 20% are singletons. The source material was PBMCs or a T cell subset sorted from them (not recorded which). These receptors were obtained from a man between 18 and 35 years old who had mild COVID-19 (a few samples of this study predate the infection). Cell type and time point are not known.

This clonotype occurred a few times. V is TRBV29-1 and J is TRBJ2-3, with D possibly being TRBD1 (5 bases). The CDR3 has 12 amino acids. Trimming took off 5 bases at V and 2 bases at J, with 8 bases between the two ends. Germline V CDR1 and CDR2: SQVTM, ANQGSEA. CDR3 coding DNA: TGCAGCGTTTCAGGGAACACAGATACGCAGTATTTT. Protein sequence: CSVSGNTDTQYF.

This clonotype was counted between two and nine times. This chain joins TRBV5-1 and TRBJ1-2; 7 nucleotides match TRBD1. With 0 bases clipped from V and 8 bases from J, the junction kept 4 bases outside the gene matches. This CDR3 spans 13 amino acids. Looked up from germline, CDR1 is SGHRS and CDR2 is YFSETQ. The CDR3 DNA follows: TGCGCCAGCAGCTTGGAGGGGGCGCAGGGCTACACCTTC. Encoded protein: CASSLEGAQGYTF.

This clonotype has only a few counts. The chain is built from TRBV7-2 and TRBJ1-1; D is uncertain. This CDR3 comprises 13 residues. Trimming left V 5 bases short and J 1 base short, with 8 bases between. Per the germline V gene, CDR1 is SGHTA and CDR2 is FQGNSA. CDR3 region: CASSDQRNTEAFF. The CDR3 nucleotides are TGTGCCAGCAGCGATCAGAGGAACACTGAAGCTTTCTTT.

DNA of the CDR3: TGTGCCAGCAGCTTAGATCAGTGGGGAATCTACGAGCAGTACTTC. This sequence encodes CASSLDQWGIYEQYF. This chain connects TRBV11-2 to TRBJ2-7, with D unclear. The germline CDR1 and CDR2 sequences are SGHAT and FQNNGV. Trimming pared 0 bases from V and 3 bases from J, leaving 12 bases between. CDR3 size: 15 residues.

This clonotype was observed a few times. The chain combines TRBV6-2 or TRBV6-3 with TRBJ2-7; tentatively, D is TRBD1 (6 bases). Trimming removed 10 bases from V and 2 bases from J, with 12 bases in between. There are 12 residues in the CDR3. Germline CDR1 MNHEY, CDR2 SVGEGT. CDR3 region: CANGTKTYEQYF. Written as DNA, the CDR3 is TGTGCCAACGGGACAAAAACCTACGAGCAGTACTTC.

This clonotype was counted a few times. The genes are TRBV9 and TRBJ2-7, with 7 bases identical to TRBD2. Losses at the gene ends were 4 bases for V and 7 bases for J; bases not matched to a gene: 8. Germline V CDR1 and CDR2: SGDLS, YYNGEE. The CDR3 length is 13 residues. The CDR3 region has the DNA TGTGCCAGCAGCTCAGGCGGGGGAGGGGAGCAGTACTTC. This sequence encodes CASSSGGGGEQYF.

The chain employs TRBV15 and TRBJ1-4; TRBD1 is a possible D gene (6 bases). Trimming took 5 bases from V and 8 from J, leaving 9 bases between them. The CDR3 has 12 amino acids. Looked up from germline, CDR1 is LNHNV and CDR2 is YYDKDF (reference sequence). The CDR3 protein is CATSGRGEKLFF. The CDR3 DNA reads as TGTGCCACCAGCGGCAGGGGAGAAAAACTGTTTTTT. The full variable domain, rest sourced from reference TRBV15 and TRBJ1-4, is DAMVIQNPRYQVTQFGKPVTLSCSQTLNHNVMYWYQQKSSQAPKLLFHYYDKDFNNEADTPDNFQSRRPNTSFCFLDIRSPGLGDTAMYLCATSGRGEKLFFGSGTQLSVL.

The rearrangement joins TRBV7-9 to TRBJ2-7; weak D call: TRBD1 (5 bases). Trimming took off 1 base at V and 6 bases at J, with 7 bases between the two ends. The CDR3 spans 12 residues. The germline CDR1 and CDR2 sequences are SEHNR and FQNEAQ (reference sequence). In nucleotides, the CDR3 is TGTGCCAGCAGCTTAGGGACATTCGAGCAGTACGTC. Translation: CASSLGTFEQYV.

The chain links TRBV7-7 to TRBJ2-3, with D unresolved. The germline V gene encodes CDR1 SSHAT and CDR2 FNYEAQ (reference sequence). The CDR3 runs 15 residues. V was cut by 5 bases and J by 2 bases, with 14 bases left in between. This CDR3 reads CASSQTVTPTDTQYF. CDR3 in DNA: TGTGCCAGCAGCCAGACTGTAACTCCCACAGATACGCAGTATTTT.

This clonotype was seen a handful of times. V is TRBV10-3 and J is TRBJ2-7, with TRBD1 as a possible D gene (6 bases). Germline V CDR1 and CDR2: ENHRY, SYGVKD. V shed 4 bases and J shed 5 bases, with 15 bases lying between them. The CDR3 consists of 14 residues. CDR3 sequence reads: CAISGKDSVNEQYV. The CDR3 nucleotides are TGTGCCATCAGTGGGAAGGACAGTGTCAACGAGCAGTACGTC.

This clonotype appeared a few times. The chain has TRBV5-1 and TRBJ2-2; TRBD1 matches 8 bases. V lost 2 bases to trimming and J lost 4 bases; unmatched junction nucleotides: 7. Germline CDR1 reads SGHRS; CDR2 reads YFSETQ. The CDR3 is 16 residues long. This CDR3 reads CASSLIQGARTGELFF. The CDR3 DNA reads TGCGCCAGCAGCTTAATCCAGGGGGCGCGCACCGGGGAGCTGTTTTTT.

This sequence joins TRBV5-1 and TRBJ2-1; the D is unclear. CDR1 and CDR2 (germline): SGHRS, YFSETQ. The CDR3 contains 14 residues. The V end was cut by 2 bases, the J end by 1 base, with 7 bases between. This CDR3 reads CASSFERSYNEQFF. For the CDR3, the DNA is TGCGCCAGCAGCTTCGAGAGGTCCTACAATGAGCAGTTCTTC.

The chain couples TRBV7-2 to TRBJ2-1; 7 bases match TRBD2. Germline V CDR1 and CDR2: SGHTA, FQGNSA. The ends lost 4 bases at V and 9 bases at J; junction bases unmatched: 6. The CDR3 covers 13 residues. CDR3 sequence (DNA): TGTGCCAGCAGCTCTGCGGGGGTGACTGAGCAGTTCTTC. Protein: CASSSAGVTEQFF.

This clonotype was detected a few times. The V and J genes are TRBV28 and TRBJ1-3, with D maybe TRBD1 (5 bases). This CDR3 contains 15 residues. Germline V gives CDR1 MDHEN, CDR2 SYDVKM. V lost 2 bases to trimming and J lost 2 bases, with 10 bases between them. The CDR3 spells CASSLGVGAGNTIYF. CDR3 DNA sequence: TGTGCCAGCAGTTTAGGTGTGGGGGCTGGAAACACCATATATTTT.

Here the CDR3 DNA reads TGCAGTGCTTGGGGGACTGTTAACACTGAAGCTTTCTTT. Translation: CSAWGTVNTEAFF. The V call is TRBV20-1, the J call TRBJ1-1; tentatively, D is TRBD1 (5 bases). With 5 bases removed from V and 2 bases from J, the gap between germline ends came to 12 bases. The CDR3 runs to 13 residues. Germline CDR1 and CDR2: DFQATT and SNEGSKA (reference sequence).

The chain joins TRBV5-1 to TRBJ1-1; TRBD1 agrees at 8 bases. Germline values: CDR1 SGHRS, CDR2 YFSETQ. V was clipped by 3 bases and J by 12 bases; unmatched bases: 10. This CDR3 spans 13 amino acids. The CDR3 loop is CASSSGQVSLSFF. The CDR3 DNA reads TGCGCCAGCAGCTCGGGACAGGTCTCACTTTCTTTCTTT.

The CDR3 is CSAGDTTGSYGYTF. The CDR3 region has the DNA TGCAGTGCTGGGGATACCACAGGGTCCTATGGCTACACCTTC. V and J are TRBV20-1 and TRBJ1-2; a possible D gene is TRBD1 (6 bases). Trimming stripped 5 bases from V and 4 bases from J, with 17 bases between. From germline, CDR1 is DFQATT and CDR2 SNEGSKA (reference sequence). This CDR3 comprises 14 residues.

The V and J genes are TRBV6-5 and TRBJ2-7; TRBD2 might be the D (6 bases). The germline V gene has CDR1 MNHEY and CDR2 SVGAGI. CDR3 length: 16 amino acids. Trimming shortened V by 2 bases and J by 3 bases, and 17 bases separated the two germline ends. CDR3 bases: TGTGCCAGCAGTTACACGGGGACGGGGGAAAACTACGAGCAGTACTTC. Amino acids: CASSYTGTGENYEQYF.

This clonotype was counted a single time. This chain joins TRBV6-5 and TRBJ1-1; D is possibly TRBD1 (6 bases). CDR1 is MNHEY and CDR2 is SVGAGI in the germline V gene. The CDR3 has 13 amino acids. V lost 5 bases, J lost 12 bases, and 19 bases lay in between. The CDR3 DNA reads TGTGCCAGCAGTCGCCCCGGGCAGGGGAATTCTTTCTTT. This encodes CASSRPGQGNSFF.

This clonotype has ten or more counts. The chain combines TRBV7-2 with TRBJ1-5; the D is unclear. Per the germline V gene, CDR1 is SGHTA and CDR2 is FQGNSA. This CDR3 is 15 amino acids long. V lost 4 bases, J lost 0 bases, and 10 bases lay in between. CDR3 residues: CASSWYRVSNQPQHF. The CDR3 coding sequence is TGTGCCAGCAGCTGGTATCGCGTTAGCAATCAGCCCCAGCATTTT.

This clonotype was seen more than once but under ten times. The rearrangement uses TRBV5-5 and TRBJ1-1; maybe TRBD1 (6 bases). This CDR3 contains 14 residues. Per the germline V gene, CDR1 is SGHKS and CDR2 is YYEKEE (reference sequence). The V end lost 4 bases, the J end lost 0 bases, and 10 bases lay between the germline ends. The CDR3: CASSGDTMNTEAFF. The CDR3 DNA follows: TGTGCCAGCAGCGGGGACACCATGAACACTGAAGCTTTCTTT.

The chain links TRBV20-1 to TRBJ2-3, with 12 positions matching TRBD2. The trim removed 5 bases at V and 1 base at J, leaving 4 bases unmatched. This CDR3 is 15 amino acids long. Germline V CDR1 and CDR2: DFQATT, SNEGSKA (reference sequence). The CDR3 coding sequence is TGCAGTGCTCCTCTAGCGGGGGGGGGCACAGATACGCAGTATTTT. Its translation is CSAPLAGGGTDTQYF.

This clonotype was observed a few times. CDR3: CASSYGQGSNQPQHF. The CDR3 DNA sequence: TGTGCCAGCAGTTACGGGCAGGGCAGCAATCAGCCCCAGCATTTT. The chain combines TRBV6-5 with TRBJ1-5, with D perhaps matching TRBD1 (5 bases). Germline V lookup: CDR1 MNHEY, CDR2 SVGAGI. The length of the CDR3 is 15 residues. Trimming took 2 bases from V and 1 from J, leaving 9 bases between them.

The table lists this clonotype with many counts. V gene TRBV7-2 combines with J gene TRBJ2-3; D is undetermined. Germline assignment: CDR1 SGHTA and CDR2 FQGNSA. The CDR3 length is 12 residues. Deletions cut 5 bases from V and 1 base from J, with 4 bases between. This chain's CDR3 is CASSPRTDTQYF. DNA for the CDR3: TGTGCCAGCAGCCCCCGCACAGATACGCAGTATTTT.

CDR3 nucleotides: TGTGCCAGCAGCTCACAGGGGTCGGGAAACTATGGCTACACCTTC. Its protein product is CASSSQGSGNYGYTF. The chain recombines TRBV11-3 with TRBJ1-2; 7 nucleotides line up with TRBD1. There are 15 residues in the CDR3. Looked up from germline, CDR1 is SGHNT and CDR2 is YENEEA. The V segment lost 4 bases and the J segment 2 bases; nucleotides outside the gene matches: 7.

The chain links TRBV12-3 or TRBV12-4 to TRBJ2-7, with TRBD2 identical over 7 bases. CDR3 length: 14 residues. With 2 bases clipped from V and 3 bases from J, the junction kept 4 bases outside the gene matches. CDR3: CASSLSGRYYEQYF. Written as DNA, the CDR3 is TGTGCCAGCAGTTTATCCGGGAGGTACTACGAGCAGTACTTC.